This is a list of T cell receptor beta chains from one sample in a study of OX40 agonist ivuxolimab in advanced cancers. Libraries were prepared by immunoSEQ multiplex PCR; TCRdb keeps only in-frame clonotypes and omits some of them. The table records about 79,000 clones, more than 90% of them present only once. Sample: CD4+ or CD8+ T cells sorted from blood, taken in a trial of the OX40 agonist ivuxolimab. Source of these receptors: an adult with an advanced solid tumor such as melanoma, head and neck, liver or kidney cancer. Both conserved end residues are part of each CDR3. D genes are given only for firm matches. Clone size is shown for a subset of rows, as once, few, many or a class of expanded clone.

TRBJ1-3 TRBV11-2 NA NA TGTGCCAGCAGAAGCATTCCCACCTCTGGAAACACCATATATTTT CASRSIPTSGNTIYF
TRBJ1-1 TRBV10-3 NA NA TGTGCCATCAGTGGAGTAAAGAGGGTTAGGGACGATGGAGCTTTCTTT CAISGVKRVRDDGAFF
TRBJ1-1 TRBV29-1 NA NA TGCAGCGTTACTTGGGCGGGACACTCCTTCAATGAAGCTTTCTTT CSVTWAGHSFNEAFF
TRBJ2-7 TRBV7-3 NA NA TGTGCCAGCAGCCCCGGGGGAAACATGGGCGAGCAGTACTTC CASSPGGNMGEQYF
TRBJ1-1 TRBV28 NA NA TGTGCCAGCAGTTTAGGGGGCCCCACAAGAACTGAAGCTTTCTTT CASSLGGPTRTEAFF
TRBJ2-5 TRBV5-4 NA NA TGTGCCAGCAGCGTGGGTAGCGACCAAGAGACCCAGTACTTC CASSVGSDQETQYF
TRBJ2-1 TRBV5-4 NA NA TGTGCCAGCAGCTTTATAGGGGGAATCTACAATGAGCAGTTCTTC CASSFIGGIYNEQFF
TRBJ2-4 TRBV2 NA NA TGTGCCAGCAGTGAGGCTAGCTCCCCAAACATTCAGTACTTC CASSEASSPNIQYF
TRBJ2-7 TRBV7-2 NA NA TGTGCCAGCAGCTTAGCGGTGGGCCACGAGCAGTACTTC CASSLAVGHEQYF
TRBJ2-7 TRBV5-1 NA TRBD1 TGCGCCACCCAGGTGGGACAGGGGCCCTACGAGCAGTACTTC CATQVGQGPYEQYF
TRBJ2-7 TRBV28 NA NA TGTGCCAGCAGCCCCCAGTCGCGGGATTACTACGAGCAGTACTTC CASSPQSRDYYEQYF
TRBJ1-1 TRBV20-1 NA TRBD1 TGCAGCAAAGACAGGGGAACTGAAGCTTTCTTT CSKDRGTEAFF
TRBJ2-2 TRBV28 NA TRBD2 TGTGCCAGCACCTTCCCCGGACTAGCGGAAGGCACCGGGGAGCTGTTTTTT CASTFPGLAEGTGELFF
TRBJ2-1 TRBV5-1 once TRBD2 TGCGCCAGCAGCGTAGCGGGAGGGGGTTGGGATGAGCAGTTCTTC CASSVAGGGWDEQFF
TRBJ1-5 TRBV18 NA TRBD1 TGTGCCAGCTCACCGGGACAGGGGGCATCAAACAATCAGCCCCAGCATTTT CASSPGQGASNNQPQHF
TRBJ2-3 TRBV5-6 NA NA TGTGCCAGCAGCTTGAGCCCGGCGGATACGCAGTATTTT CASSLSPADTQYF
TRBJ2-3 TRBV19 once TRBD2 TGTGCCAGTAGTATAGTAGCGGGAGGGGGCACAGATACGCAGTATTTT CASSIVAGGGTDTQYF
TRBJ2-7 TRBV11-2 NA NA TGTGCCAGCAGCCCCGGCCCGGGCCCGTACGAGCAGTACTTC CASSPGPGPYEQYF
TRBJ2-7 TRBV2 NA NA TGTGCCAGCAGTGAATTGCAGGGGGGTTGGTACGAGCAGTACTTC CASSELQGGWYEQYF
TRBJ2-2 TRBV19 NA TRBD2 TGTGCCAGTAGTCTACCCCCTCTAGCGGCCAACACCGGGGAGCTGTTTTTT CASSLPPLAANTGELFF
TRBJ2-3 TRBV14 NA NA TGTGCCAGCAGGGGGACTCCTAGCAGCCAAACGCAGTATTTT CASRGTPSSQTQYF
TRBJ2-7 TRBV18 NA TRBD2 TGTGCCAGCTCACTCGCGTCGACTGGGGGGGCCTACGAGCAGTACTTC CASSLASTGGAYEQYF
TRBJ2-1 TRBV5-1 once NA TGCGCCAGCAGCCTGAACGGCCAAGACTACAATGAGCAGTTCTTC CASSLNGQDYNEQFF
TRBJ2-1 TRBV20-1 NA NA TGCAGTGCTTCGGAGCAGTTCTTC CSASEQFF
TRBJ2-1 TRBV5-1 NA NA TGCGCCAGCTGCTTCGCCGGAGGGTCGTACAATGAGCAGTTCTTC CASCFAGGSYNEQFF
TRBJ2-7 TRBV15 NA NA TGTGCCACCAGCAGAGACTGGCGTGTGACCTACGAGCAGTACTTC CATSRDWRVTYEQYF
TRBJ2-3 TRBV6-1 NA TRBD2 TGTGCCAGCAGTGTCGTAGCGGGAGTCACAGATACGCAGTATTTT CASSVVAGVTDTQYF
TRBJ1-2 TRBV7-9 NA TRBD1 TGTGCCAGCAGCCGTGTACAGGGGGGCGATGGCTACACCTTC CASSRVQGGDGYTF
TRBJ2-5 TRBV7-6 NA NA TGTGCCAGTCGACGAGTCCAAGAGACCCAGTACTTC CASRRVQETQYF
TRBJ2-7 TRBV9 NA NA TGTGCCAGCAGCGTAGAACCAGGGAGGTCCTACGAGCAGTACTTC CASSVEPGRSYEQYF
TRBJ2-6 TRBV15 NA TRBD2 TGTGCCACCAGCCGGCGGGAGGGACTCTATGGGGCCAACGTCCTGACTTTC CATSRREGLYGANVLTF
TRBJ1-4 TRBV6-1 NA NA TGTGCCAGCAGGGACCACAGAGGAAAACTGTTTTTT CASRDHRGKLFF
TRBJ2-7 TRBV27 once NA TGTGCCAGCAGTTTAGGAGGGAGGCGCCCCTACGAGCAGTACTTC CASSLGGRRPYEQYF
TRBJ2-1 TRBV7-3 NA NA TGTGCCAGCAGCCCGGGGCGAGACAATGAGCAGTTCTTC CASSPGRDNEQFF
TRBJ1-4 TRBV30 NA NA TGTGCCTGGAGTGCCGGGGTCCGCGGACTCCGTAATGAAAAACTGTTTTTT CAWSAGVRGLRNEKLFF
TRBJ2-7 TRBV5-8 NA TRBD2 TGTGCCAGCAGCTTGGTTGGACTAGCGGGCAACTACGAGCAGTACTTC CASSLVGLAGNYEQYF
TRBJ2-2 TRBV27 NA NA TGTGCCAGCACTTCACAAGCCAGCACCGGGGAGCTGTTTTTT CASTSQASTGELFF
TRBJ2-1 TRBV6-6 NA TRBD2 TGTGCCAGCAGAATGACTAGCGGGACGCCTGAGCAGTTCTTC CASRMTSGTPEQFF
TRBJ2-3 TRBV19 NA TRBD2 TGTGCCAGCGGACTAGCGGGAGTAATCGGCACAGATACGCAGTATTTT CASGLAGVIGTDTQYF
TRBJ2-3 TRBV7-6 NA TRBD2 TGTGCCAGCACACCGGGGGGGGCCCCAGATACGCAGTATTTT CASTPGGAPDTQYF
TRBJ2-7 TRBV27 NA NA TGTGCCAGCAGTTACGGGGGACAATACGAGCAGTACTTC CASSYGGQYEQYF
TRBJ1-4 TRBV5-1 NA NA TGCGCCAGCAGCTTGTCACTTCAGGGAGCCGGGTTTAATGAAAAACTGTTTTTT CASSLSLQGAGFNEKLFF
TRBJ2-3 TRBV11-2 NA TRBD1 TGTGCCAGCAGCCTTTTTGGGACAGGGAGCACAGATACGCAGTATTTT CASSLFGTGSTDTQYF
TRBJ2-7 TRBV2 NA NA TGTGCCAGCAGTGAAGCGAAACTACCTAGCGAGCAGTACTTC CASSEAKLPSEQYF
TRBJ2-7 TRBV5-4 NA NA TGTGCCAGCAGCTTCTCATCGGTCCGCGAGCAGTACTTC CASSFSSVREQYF
TRBJ2-1 TRBV30 NA TRBD2 TGTGCCTGGAGAGACACCGGGACTAGCCGCAATTACAATGAGCAGTTCTTC CAWRDTGTSRNYNEQFF
TRBJ2-2 TRBV9 NA NA TGTGCCAGCAGCGTGGTGGGTACCGGGGAGCTGTTTTTT CASSVVGTGELFF
TRBJ2-3 TRBV7-2 NA TRBD1 TGTGCCAGCAGCTTAGGGACAGGCCCCTTCACAGATACGCAGTATTTT CASSLGTGPFTDTQYF
TRBJ2-2 TRBV9 NA TRBD1 TGTGCCAGCAACCGACAGGGTCCCGGGGAGCTGTTTTTT CASNRQGPGELFF
TRBJ1-1 TRBV28 NA NA TGTGCCAGCAGCCCCCCCCCTGGATGGGTCACTGAAGCTTTCTTT CASSPPPGWVTEAFF
TRBJ2-7 TRBV15 NA NA TGTGCCACCAGCAGAGGTGGTACCCACGAGCAGTACTTC CATSRGGTHEQYF
TRBJ1-1 TRBV2 NA NA TGTGCCAGCAGTGGGGGGTTCACTGAAGCTTTCTTT CASSGGFTEAFF
TRBJ2-1 TRBV7-8 NA TRBD2 TGTGCCAGCAGCCCGAGTAGCGGGAGGGCCAATGAGCAGTTCTTC CASSPSSGRANEQFF